The clone carrying this T cell receptor (beta chain) was found a few times. Tagging with unique molecular identifiers was applied to individual cDNA molecules. TCRdb analysed the 5' RACE reads with MiXCR anew, one entry per CDR3 protein. This sample has tens of thousands of distinct CDR3 sequences, with 15% to 20% found just once. Germline loops: CDR1 MNHEY, CDR2 SVGEGT. The ends were cut back, 6 bases at V and 3 bases at J, with 8 bases in the middle. The CDR3 contains 13 residues. These data originate in a study of early T cells in non-severe SARS-CoV-2 infection. V and J are TRBV6-2 or TRBV6-3 and TRBJ2-2; no clear D gene. This sample comprised whole blood, obtained at baseline. The clonotype originates from an adult who was a healthcare worker with PCR-confirmed SARS-CoV-2 infection or an uninfected control (not recorded which). CDR3 sequence reads: CASRPSDTGELFF. As DNA, the CDR3 is TGTGCCAGCAGACCTAGTGACACCGGGGAGCTGTTTTTT.